This T cell receptor beta chain was identified during a study of blood T cell repertoires in COVID-19. As for the study in general: Sources were T cells, B-cell-depleted T cells, or PBMCs; the material itself was cDNA or gDNA.

In the original workflow: Estimated nucleated cell counts came from reference gene primer amplification. Sequencing used immunoSEQ multiplex PCR; TCRdb keeps in-frame clones, though not all of them. That table is the source of V, J and clone size, and D and trimming were worked out from the DNA. The sample has roughly 49,000 clones, more than 80% seen once; the top ten hold roughly 1%. Trimming took 2 bases from V and 1 from J, leaving 9 bases between them. This CDR3 is 15 amino acids long. Looked up from germline, CDR1 is MNHEY and CDR2 is SMNVEV (reference sequence). V usage is TRBV27 and J usage is TRBJ2-4; possibly TRBD1 for D (6 bases). This TCR derives from a man aged 60 to 69 with COVID-19, enrolled during active disease. Sequenced: peripheral blood. The CDR3 spells CASSLVGAAKNIQYF. In DNA, the CDR3 is TGTGCCAGCAGTTTAGTGGGGGCGGCCAAAAACATTCAGTACTTC.